The 3 T cell receptor beta chains below were found in one sample sequenced in a study of blood T cell repertoires in COVID-19. Here immunoSEQ multiplex PCR was the method, and the copy in TCRdb shows in-frame clones only, minus some. The sample shows tens of thousands of clones, roughly 79% of them seen only once. Source material: peripheral blood. The receptors stem from an older man with COVID-19, enrolled during active disease.

The V and J genes are TRBV28 and TRBJ1-2; TRBD1 aligns across 11 bases. The CDR3 is 16 amino acids. Germline CDR1 MDHEN, CDR2 SYDVKM. Unmatched junction bases numbered 12, after V lost 4 bases and J lost 8 bases. The CDR3 nucleotides are TGTGCCAGCAGTTCGCGGGACAGGGGGGACCTTTGGGGCTACACCTTC. Translated: CASSSRDRGDLWGYTF.

The V call is TRBV6-1, the J call TRBJ1-5, with 7 bases matching TRBD1. Germline V gene lookup returns CDR1 MNHNS and CDR2 SASEGT. The J segment lost 3 bases and the V segment lost 3 bases, leaving 2 bases of the junction unmatched. This CDR3 has 14 amino acids. CDR3 coding DNA: TGTGCCAGCAGTGACGGACAGGCCAATCAGCCCCAGCATTTT. Encoded protein: CASSDGQANQPQHF.

This clone was detected only a few times. The chain is built from TRBV30 and TRBJ2-7, with D perhaps matching TRBD1 (6 bases). CDR3 size: 11 residues. The germline V and J ends were trimmed by 5 bases and 6 bases, with 11 bases remaining between them. Germline V lookup: CDR1 GTSNPN, CDR2 SVGIG (reference sequence). CDR3: CAWDKGVEQYF. The CDR3 DNA reads TGTGCCTGGGATAAGGGGGTCGAGCAGTACTTC.